This TCR beta chain derives from a study of cytomegalovirus exposure and HLA in healthy donors. The V end was cut by 7 bases, the J end by 2 bases, with 11 bases between. The CDR3 has 12 residues. Looked up from germline, CDR1 is SQVTM and CDR2 is ANQGSEA. Use of 60 Vbeta and 13 Jbeta primers characterized the PCR. Method: immunoSEQ multiplex PCR; TCRdb's copy keeps in-frame clones and lacks some. Here the sample spans fewer than 95,000 clones, 63% being singletons. The sequencing input was PBMCs. The source of this sequence is a woman aged 25-40 years in good health and CMV-seronegative. The V call is TRBV29-1, the J call TRBJ2-5; perhaps TRBD2 as D (5 bases). The CDR3 bases are TGCAGCGGGGGAAGGGAGCAAGAGACCCAGTACTTC. Amino acids: CSGGREQETQYF.